This T cell receptor (beta chain) comes out of a study of CD8 T cells in ankylosing spondylitis. This clonotype was counted many times. The CDR3 is made up of 10 amino acids. Germline CDR1 ENHRY, CDR2 SYGVKD. V lost 11 bases to trimming and J lost 8 bases, with 12 bases between them. Quantitative molecular-barcoded 5'-RACE generated the TCR beta libraries. TCRdb re-called the 5' RACE reads through MiXCR, storing one row per CDR3 protein. This table has 69,000 or so distinct CDR3 sequences, 5.3% appearing once. This chain links TRBV10-3 with TRBJ1-2; D not certain. The sequenced sample consisted of blood, either unsorted or a sorted T cell fraction (not recorded which). The TCR was taken from a male donor with ankylosing spondylitis or in good health (not recorded which). CDR3 nucleotides: TGTGCCTCCCGCGGAGAAGGCTACACCTTC. This sequence encodes CASRGEGYTF.